This is a list of T cell receptor beta chains from one sample in a study of blood T cell repertoires in COVID-19. TCRdb's table, derived via immunoSEQ multiplex PCR, lists solely in-frame clones and lacks some. The sample yields 30,000 or so clones, more than 80% seen once. The sample was peripheral blood. The receptors derive from a male donor with active COVID-19. CDR3s include the opening cysteine and the closing phenylalanine or tryptophan. D genes are given only for firm matches. The size of a clone is reported for some rows only, either as once, few or many, or as a class for expanded clones.

v_call	clone_size	d_call	cdr3_length	j_call	cdr3_nt	cdr3_aa
TRBV19	-	TRBD1	14	TRBJ2-2	TGTGCCAGTAAAGGGACAGGGTACACCGGGGAGCTGTTTTTT	CASKGTGYTGELFF
TRBV9	-	-	16	TRBJ2-2	TGTGCCAGCAGCCCGTCTACCGGGCTAGCTACCGGGGAGCTGTTTTTT	CASSPSTGLATGELFF
TRBV2	-	-	15	TRBJ1-2	TGTGCCAGCAGTGAGTACAGGGCCGTTAACTATGGCTACACCTTC	CASSEYRAVNYGYTF
TRBV14	-	-	13	TRBJ1-4	TGTGCCAGCAGCCCTACAGGGTACGAAAAACTGTTTTTT	CASSPTGYEKLFF
TRBV5-1	-	TRBD1	14	TRBJ2-3	TGCGCCAGCAGCAAGGGACAGCTCACAGATACGCAGTATTTT	CASSKGQLTDTQYF
TRBV18	-	TRBD1	17	TRBJ2-1	TGTGCCAGCTCACCAAGGGTTCGGACAGGGGCCTACAATGAGCAGTTCTTC	CASSPRVRTGAYNEQFF
TRBV19	-	-	14	TRBJ1-1	TGTGCCAGTAGTACTCACCAGGGTAGCACTGAAGCTTTCTTT	CASSTHQGSTEAFF
TRBV4-1	once	TRBD1	16	TRBJ1-3	TGCGCCAGCAGCCGAGAACAGGGGGTATATGGAAACACCATATATTTT	CASSREQGVYGNTIYF
TRBV15	-	TRBD1	16	TRBJ1-4	TGTGCCACCAGCAGAAAACCGGGACAGGGGTATGAAAAACTGTTTTTT	CATSRKPGQGYEKLFF
TRBV5-8	once	-	19	TRBJ1-3	TGTGCCAGCAGCTTGGAGGTAGACAGCCGAATTAGCTCTGGAAACACCATATATTTT	CASSLEVDSRISSGNTIYF
TRBV5-4	once	TRBD2	17	TRBJ2-5	TGTGCCAGCAGCGATGGGGCGCTAGCGGGGGGTGGGGAGACCCAGTACTTC	CASSDGALAGGGETQYF
TRBV19	-	TRBD1	16	TRBJ2-1	TGTGCCAGTAGGCCAACCGGGACAGCGCGAGACAATGAGCAGTTCTTC	CASRPTGTARDNEQFF
TRBV7-2	-	TRBD2	17	TRBJ2-7	TGTGCCAGCAGCTTAGGCCGTTTACTAGCGGGGGAGTACGAGCAGTACTTC	CASSLGRLLAGEYEQYF
TRBV5-5	once	TRBD1	18	TRBJ1-3	TGTGCCAGCAGCTTGTCACCTGACAGGGTATCCTCTGGAAACACCATATATTTT	CASSLSPDRVSSGNTIYF
TRBV11-3	few	-	18	TRBJ1-6	TGTGCCAGCAGCTTAGTAAGGGAGATCGGGTCCTATAATTCACCCCTCCACTTT	CASSLVREIGSYNSPLHF
TRBV3-1/TRBV3-2	-	TRBD2	15	TRBJ2-2	TGTGCCAGCAGCCGAACTAGCGGCTACACCGGGGAGCTGTTTTTT	CASSRTSGYTGELFF
TRBV19	-	TRBD1	14	TRBJ1-5	TGTGCCAGTAGTATCCGGGACAGTAATCAGCCCCAGCATTTT	CASSIRDSNQPQHF
TRBV6-6	-	-	16	TRBJ1-3	TGTGCCAGCAGTAACCGCCGGGGTTTCTCTGGAAACACCATATATTTT	CASSNRRGFSGNTIYF
TRBV11-2	-	TRBD1	14	TRBJ1-2	TGTGCCAGCAGCCGGGACAGGGGGCAATGGGGCTACACCTTC	CASSRDRGQWGYTF
TRBV2	-	-	16	TRBJ2-2	TGTGCCAGCAGTGAAATCGGCAGGGGGGCCGCCGGGGAGCTGTTTTTT	CASSEIGRGAAGELFF
TRBV6-5	-	TRBD1	13	TRBJ1-1	TGTGCCACCGACCGGGACAGGAGTGGTGAAGCTTTCTTT	CATDRDRSGEAFF
TRBV29-1	-	TRBD1	14	TRBJ1-2	TGCAGCGTTCAAACCTCCGGGACAGGGACCGGCTACACCTTC	CSVQTSGTGTGYTF
TRBV10-3	-	TRBD1	14	TRBJ2-7	TGTGCCATCAGTGGAGGGACAGTAGCCTACGAGCAGTACTTC	CAISGGTVAYEQYF
TRBV12-5	-	-	13	TRBJ1-1	TGTGCTAGTGGTTTGGCAGGCAACACTGAAGCTTTCTTT	CASGLAGNTEAFF
TRBV19	-	-	14	TRBJ1-5	TGTGCCAGTACCCTACACAGGGGCAATCAGCCCCAGCATTTT	CASTLHRGNQPQHF
TRBV5-4	once	-	15	TRBJ2-1	TGTGCCAGCAGCTTTGGAGGGGGGGCCGGAAATGAGCAGTTCTTC	CASSFGGGAGNEQFF
TRBV7-6	few	-	18	TRBJ1-5	TGTGCCAGCAGCCCCCTTGACAGCACGCTTTATAGCAATCAGCCCCAGCATTTT	CASSPLDSTLYSNQPQHF
TRBV20-1	once	-	12	TRBJ2-7	TGCAGTGCTAGTGCCGGGGAGGTTAACGGGTACTTC	CSASAGEVNGYF
TRBV9	-	-	16	TRBJ2-3	TGTGCCAGCAGCGTATGGATTAGCTTGGCTCCAGATACGCAGTATTTT	CASSVWISLAPDTQYF
TRBV11-3	once	TRBD1	15	TRBJ2-5	TGTGCCAGCAGCTTGGGGACAGGGGGTAAAGAGACCCAGTACTTC	CASSLGTGGKETQYF
TRBV18	once	-	15	TRBJ1-3	TGTGCCAGCTCACCTGGGACTGACTCTGGAAACACCATATATTTT	CASSPGTDSGNTIYF
TRBV5-6	-	TRBD1	17	TRBJ1-2	TGTGCCAGCAGCCCCACAGGGGTGTTTGTGTCTAACTATGGCTACACCTTC	CASSPTGVFVSNYGYTF
TRBV13	once	-	15	TRBJ1-1	TGTGCCAGCAGCTTAGGCCCGCCGGACTATGTTGAAGCTTTCTTT	CASSLGPPDYVEAFF
TRBV3-1/TRBV3-2	-	TRBD1	14	TRBJ2-1	TGTGCCAGCACCCAACAGGGGGCGCGCAATGAGCAGTTCTTC	CASTQQGARNEQFF
TRBV2	-	-	14	TRBJ1-2	TGTGCCAGCAGTGAAACCAGGACTAACTATGGCTACACCTTC	CASSETRTNYGYTF
TRBV14	-	-	15	TRBJ2-5	TGTGCCAGCAGCCAAGGCAGGGTACGACGGGAGACCCAGTACTTC	CASSQGRVRRETQYF
TRBV5-1	-	-	18	TRBJ2-3	TGCGCCAGCAGCTTGGCCTCAGGAGGGGTGAGGGCCACAGATACGCAGTATTTT	CASSLASGGVRATDTQYF
TRBV6-5	-	TRBD1	15	TRBJ1-4	TGTGCCAGCAGGGGTACCGGGACAGGGACTGAAAAACTGTTTTTT	CASRGTGTGTEKLFF
TRBV29-1	-	TRBD1	14	TRBJ1-5	TGCAGCGTCCCCGGGACAGGGGTTGGTCAGCCCCAGCATTTT	CSVPGTGVGQPQHF
TRBV5-4	-	-	13	TRBJ2-1	TGTGCCAGCAGCTACGGACTATACAATGAGCAGTTCTTC	CASSYGLYNEQFF
TRBV4-2	-	TRBD1	16	TRBJ2-1	TGTGCCAGCAGCCAAGAGGACAGGGGCCCTTACAATGAGCAGTTCTTC	CASSQEDRGPYNEQFF
TRBV18	-	-	11	TRBJ2-7	TGTGCCAGCTCACCCATGTCCGAGCAGTACTTC	CASSPMSEQYF
TRBV19	-	-	15	TRBJ1-6	TGTGCCAGTAGTCCCCAGGAGGGGACGCATTCACCCCTCCACTTT	CASSPQEGTHSPLHF
TRBV15	few	TRBD1	13	TRBJ1-6	TGTGCCACCCAGGGGGCGCGTAATTCACCCCTCCACTTT	CATQGARNSPLHF
TRBV5-1	-	-	13	TRBJ1-1	TGCGCCAGCAGCTTCTCGGACAGCACTGAAGCTTTCTTT	CASSFSDSTEAFF
TRBV12-5	-	-	13	TRBJ2-1	TGTGCTAGTGGTTTGGTAGGCCGGGAATGGCAGTTCTTC	CASGLVGREWQFF
TRBV6-5	-	TRBD1	15	TRBJ2-2	TGTGCCAGCAGTTTCGACAGGGCTAACACCGGGGAGCTGTTTTTT	CASSFDRANTGELFF
TRBV4-3	-	-	15	TRBJ1-5	TGCGCCAGCAGCCAAGGACAGAATAGCAATCAGCCCCAGCATTTT	CASSQGQNSNQPQHF
TRBV5-4	once	TRBD2	16	TRBJ2-3	TGTGCCAGCAGCAAAGGACTAGCGGGGGGGACAGATACGCAGTATTTT	CASSKGLAGGTDTQYF
TRBV19	-	TRBD1	15	TRBJ2-3	TGTGCCAGTAAATCAAGACAGGGGGTCACAGATACGCAGTATTTT	CASKSRQGVTDTQYF
TRBV7-9	-	-	14	TRBJ1-4	TGTGCCAGCAGCTTGGCGGAGGTATATGAAAAACTGTTTTTT	CASSLAEVYEKLFF
TRBV5-1	once	-	13	TRBJ1-1	TGCGCCAGCAGCTCGGAAAGTCGGGCTGAAGCTTTCTTT	CASSSESRAEAFF
TRBV27	once	-	14	TRBJ1-2	TGTGCCAGCAGTCTTCGGGGGGGGGCGAGTGGCTACACCTTC	CASSLRGGASGYTF